A selection of T cell receptor beta chains follows, all from one sample in a study of blood T cell repertoires in COVID-19. Assay used: immunoSEQ multiplex PCR; TCRdb lists only in-frame clones, some missing. In the table there are 280,000 or so clones, roughly 86% of which are singletons. Sequenced sample: peripheral blood. The receptor set was obtained from a young man with active or convalescent COVID-19. CDR3s include the opening cysteine and the closing phenylalanine or tryptophan. The D gene is left open where the match is weak. Size tells how often a clone was seen (once, few, many) or the class of an expanded clone, and some rows leave it out.

J gene: TRBJ1-5; clone size: NA; D gene: NA; V gene: TRBV3-1/TRBV3-2; CDR3 protein: CASSQYNQPQHF; CDR3 DNA: TGTGCCAGCAGCCAGTACAATCAGCCCCAGCATTTT
J gene: TRBJ1-5; clone size: NA; D gene: TRBD1; V gene: TRBV10-2; CDR3 protein: CAVGTGKNQPQHF; CDR3 DNA: TGCGCCGTTGGGACAGGGAAAAATCAGCCCCAGCATTTT
J gene: TRBJ1-1; clone size: NA; D gene: TRBD1; V gene: TRBV6-1; CDR3 protein: CASSEQGASINTEAFF; CDR3 DNA: TGTGCCAGCAGTGAACAGGGGGCGTCAATCAACACTGAAGCTTTCTTT
J gene: TRBJ2-6; clone size: NA; D gene: NA; V gene: TRBV5-5; CDR3 protein: CASSSQPSGANVLTF; CDR3 DNA: TGTGCCAGCAGCTCACAGCCCTCTGGGGCCAACGTCCTGACTTTC
J gene: TRBJ2-3; clone size: NA; D gene: NA; V gene: TRBV9; CDR3 protein: CASSVVGASTDTQYF; CDR3 DNA: TGTGCCAGCAGCGTAGTAGGGGCCAGCACAGATACGCAGTATTTT
J gene: TRBJ2-3; clone size: NA; D gene: TRBD1; V gene: TRBV7-9; CDR3 protein: CASSPGDSFTDTQYF; CDR3 DNA: TGTGCCAGCAGCCCAGGGGACAGTTTCACAGATACGCAGTATTTT
J gene: TRBJ2-1; clone size: many; D gene: TRBD2; V gene: TRBV6-4; CDR3 protein: CASSDSAGGHNEQFF; CDR3 DNA: TGTGCCAGCAGTGACTCTGCGGGGGGGCACAATGAGCAGTTCTTC
J gene: TRBJ2-7; clone size: NA; D gene: NA; V gene: TRBV6-2/TRBV6-3; CDR3 protein: CASSSRTGTYEQYF; CDR3 DNA: TGTGCCAGCAGTTCAAGAACAGGGACCTACGAGCAGTACTTC
J gene: TRBJ2-3; clone size: NA; D gene: NA; V gene: TRBV24-1; CDR3 protein: CATSTGDTQYF; CDR3 DNA: TGTGCCACCAGTACGGGGGATACGCAGTATTTT
J gene: TRBJ2-7; clone size: NA; D gene: NA; V gene: TRBV7-2; CDR3 protein: CASSLGPGTSYEQYF; CDR3 DNA: TGTGCCAGCAGCTTAGGCCCGGGAACCTCGTACGAGCAGTACTTC
J gene: TRBJ1-3; clone size: NA; D gene: NA; V gene: TRBV10-3; CDR3 protein: CAISESGESGNTIYF; CDR3 DNA: TGTGCCATCAGTGAGTCAGGGGAAAGTGGAAACACCATATATTTT
J gene: TRBJ2-1; clone size: NA; D gene: TRBD1; V gene: TRBV7-9; CDR3 protein: CASRVGAGTENNEQFF; CDR3 DNA: TGTGCCAGCAGGGTCGGAGCCGGGACAGAAAACAATGAGCAGTTCTTC
J gene: TRBJ1-1; clone size: NA; D gene: NA; V gene: TRBV5-5; CDR3 protein: CASSLFRRNTEAFF; CDR3 DNA: TGTGCCAGCAGCTTGTTTCGGAGGAACACTGAAGCTTTCTTT
J gene: TRBJ1-6; clone size: few; D gene: TRBD1; V gene: TRBV2; CDR3 protein: CASSEDGVDRWNSPLHF; CDR3 DNA: TGTGCCAGCAGTGAAGATGGCGTGGACAGGTGGAATTCACCCCTCCACTTT
J gene: TRBJ2-1; clone size: NA; D gene: NA; V gene: TRBV3-1/TRBV3-2; CDR3 protein: CASSQVRGADEQFF; CDR3 DNA: TGTGCCAGCAGCCAAGTGCGGGGAGCGGATGAGCAGTTCTTC
J gene: TRBJ1-1; clone size: NA; D gene: NA; V gene: TRBV10-3; CDR3 protein: CAISESETAEAFF; CDR3 DNA: TGTGCCATCAGTGAATCGGAGACCGCGGAAGCTTTCTTT
J gene: TRBJ1-6; clone size: NA; D gene: TRBD1; V gene: TRBV3-1/TRBV3-2; CDR3 protein: CASRDGQGSYNSPLHF; CDR3 DNA: TGTGCCAGCAGGGATGGACAGGGGTCCTATAATTCACCCCTCCACTTT
J gene: TRBJ2-3; clone size: NA; D gene: TRBD1; V gene: TRBV12-5; CDR3 protein: CASGLAPGGGADTQYF; CDR3 DNA: TGTGCTAGTGGTTTGGCGCCAGGGGGTGGTGCAGATACGCAGTATTTT
J gene: TRBJ1-5; clone size: NA; D gene: TRBD1; V gene: TRBV27; CDR3 protein: CASSLTGVGNQPQHF; CDR3 DNA: TGTGCCAGCAGTTTAACAGGGGTGGGCAATCAGCCCCAGCATTTT
J gene: TRBJ1-1; clone size: NA; D gene: NA; V gene: TRBV6-5; CDR3 protein: CASSSRNFAEAFF; CDR3 DNA: TGTGCCAGCAGCAGCAGGAATTTCGCTGAAGCTTTCTTT
J gene: TRBJ2-7; clone size: once; D gene: TRBD1; V gene: TRBV4-1; CDR3 protein: CASSQDLGQAYEQYF; CDR3 DNA: TGCGCCAGCAGCCAAGATTTGGGACAGGCCTACGAGCAGTACTTC
J gene: TRBJ2-5; clone size: NA; D gene: TRBD2; V gene: TRBV6-6; CDR3 protein: CASSYSGGTQETQYF; CDR3 DNA: TGTGCCAGCAGTTACTCGGGAGGGACCCAAGAGACCCAGTACTTC
J gene: TRBJ1-5; clone size: NA; D gene: NA; V gene: TRBV10-3; CDR3 protein: CAISPTENQPQHF; CDR3 DNA: TGTGCCATCAGCCCGACAGAAAATCAGCCCCAGCATTTT
J gene: TRBJ2-5; clone size: NA; D gene: TRBD1; V gene: TRBV27; CDR3 protein: CASSLIGGGETQYF; CDR3 DNA: TGTGCCAGCAGTTTAATAGGGGGCGGGGAGACCCAGTACTTC
J gene: TRBJ1-5; clone size: NA; D gene: NA; V gene: TRBV5-6; CDR3 protein: CASSSQTGTEQPQHF; CDR3 DNA: TGTGCCAGCAGTTCACAAACAGGGACGGAGCAGCCCCAGCATTTT
J gene: TRBJ1-1; clone size: NA; D gene: TRBD1; V gene: TRBV5-1; CDR3 protein: CASSFTGDTEAFF; CDR3 DNA: TGCGCCAGCAGCTTTACAGGGGACACTGAAGCTTTCTTT
J gene: TRBJ1-1; clone size: NA; D gene: NA; V gene: TRBV7-8; CDR3 protein: CASSSKTRRDTEAFF; CDR3 DNA: TGTGCCAGCAGCTCCAAGACCCGGAGGGACACTGAAGCTTTCTTT
J gene: TRBJ1-1; clone size: NA; D gene: NA; V gene: TRBV2; CDR3 protein: CASSEVRGGGTEAFF; CDR3 DNA: TGTGCCAGCAGTGAAGTAAGAGGGGGTGGAACTGAAGCTTTCTTT
J gene: TRBJ1-1; clone size: NA; D gene: TRBD1; V gene: TRBV11-1; CDR3 protein: CASSSRQGAEAFF; CDR3 DNA: TGTGCCAGCAGCTCAAGACAGGGCGCTGAAGCTTTCTTT
J gene: TRBJ2-5; clone size: NA; D gene: TRBD2; V gene: TRBV7-9; CDR3 protein: CASSLPGGQETQYF; CDR3 DNA: TGTGCCAGCAGCTTACCCGGGGGGCAAGAGACCCAGTACTTC
J gene: TRBJ1-2; clone size: NA; D gene: NA; V gene: TRBV9; CDR3 protein: CASSITRTEKYGYTF; CDR3 DNA: TGTGCCAGCAGTATCACAAGGACTGAAAAGTATGGCTACACCTTC
J gene: TRBJ1-2; clone size: few; D gene: TRBD1; V gene: TRBV6-2/TRBV6-3; CDR3 protein: CASSPDRGPHGYTF; CDR3 DNA: TGTGCCAGCAGTCCAGACAGGGGCCCTCACGGCTACACCTTC
J gene: TRBJ2-7; clone size: NA; D gene: TRBD1; V gene: TRBV5-4; CDR3 protein: CASSLETGLSYEQYF; CDR3 DNA: TGTGCCAGCAGCTTGGAGACAGGGCTTTCCTACGAGCAGTACTTC
J gene: TRBJ2-2; clone size: NA; D gene: TRBD1; V gene: TRBV9; CDR3 protein: CASSLGTGRNIGELFF; CDR3 DNA: TGTGCCAGCAGCCTAGGGACAGGAAGGAACATCGGGGAGCTGTTTTTT
J gene: TRBJ2-5; clone size: NA; D gene: NA; V gene: TRBV12-3/TRBV12-4; CDR3 protein: CASSSGEVETQYF; CDR3 DNA: TGTGCCAGCAGTTCAGGGGAAGTTGAGACCCAGTACTTC
J gene: TRBJ2-3; clone size: NA; D gene: NA; V gene: TRBV5-1; CDR3 protein: CASSLVWAQGADTQYF; CDR3 DNA: TGCGCCAGCAGCTTGGTGTGGGCGCAGGGCGCAGATACGCAGTATTTT
J gene: TRBJ2-7; clone size: NA; D gene: TRBD1; V gene: TRBV19; CDR3 protein: CASSITTGPYEQYF; CDR3 DNA: TGTGCCAGTAGTATAACGACAGGGCCCTACGAGCAGTACTTC
J gene: TRBJ1-2; clone size: NA; D gene: NA; V gene: TRBV6-5; CDR3 protein: CASSYSFQAGYTF; CDR3 DNA: TGTGCCAGCAGTTACTCTTTTCAGGCCGGCTACACCTTC
J gene: TRBJ1-3; clone size: few; D gene: NA; V gene: TRBV6-5; CDR3 protein: CASSNVQGNTIYF; CDR3 DNA: TGTGCCAGCAGTAATGTACAGGGAAACACCATATATTTT
J gene: TRBJ2-7; clone size: NA; D gene: TRBD2; V gene: TRBV19; CDR3 protein: CASSIPGGVYEQYF; CDR3 DNA: TGTGCCAGTAGTATCCCCGGGGGGGTGTACGAGCAGTACTTC
J gene: TRBJ2-7; clone size: NA; D gene: NA; V gene: TRBV2; CDR3 protein: CASSVGPTYEQYF; CDR3 DNA: TGTGCCAGCAGTGTGGGCCCCACCTACGAGCAGTACTTC
J gene: TRBJ2-2; clone size: NA; D gene: NA; V gene: TRBV27; CDR3 protein: CASKQGQNTGELFF; CDR3 DNA: TGTGCCAGCAAACAGGGACAGAACACCGGGGAGCTGTTTTTT
J gene: TRBJ2-7; clone size: NA; D gene: TRBD2; V gene: TRBV18; CDR3 protein: CASSPGLAGGLEQYF; CDR3 DNA: TGTGCCAGCTCACCCGGACTAGCGGGGGGGCTCGAGCAGTACTTC
J gene: TRBJ2-1; clone size: NA; D gene: TRBD2; V gene: TRBV19; CDR3 protein: CASSILTSGKLYNEQFF; CDR3 DNA: TGTGCCAGTAGTATATTAACTAGCGGCAAGCTCTACAATGAGCAGTTCTTC
J gene: TRBJ1-3; clone size: NA; D gene: NA; V gene: TRBV7-9; CDR3 protein: CASSQDSGNTIYF; CDR3 DNA: TGTGCCAGCAGTCAGGACTCTGGAAACACCATATATTTT
J gene: TRBJ2-4; clone size: NA; D gene: NA; V gene: TRBV5-5; CDR3 protein: CASSLGLGGIQYF; CDR3 DNA: TGTGCCAGCAGCTTGGGGTTGGGAGGCATTCAGTACTTC
J gene: TRBJ1-3; clone size: NA; D gene: NA; V gene: TRBV5-6; CDR3 protein: CASSLAWGGKDGDTIYF; CDR3 DNA: TGTGCCAGCAGCTTGGCCTGGGGAGGTAAAGATGGAGACACCATATATTTT
J gene: TRBJ2-4; clone size: NA; D gene: TRBD1; V gene: TRBV27; CDR3 protein: CASSPGTGLQDIQYF; CDR3 DNA: TGTGCCAGCAGTCCTGGGACAGGGTTACAGGACATTCAGTACTTC
J gene: TRBJ2-2; clone size: NA; D gene: TRBD2; V gene: TRBV7-8; CDR3 protein: CASSRLTSGPYGELFF; CDR3 DNA: TGTGCCAGCAGCCGACTGACTAGCGGCCCTTACGGGGAGCTGTTTTTT
J gene: TRBJ2-3; clone size: NA; D gene: TRBD2; V gene: TRBV11-2; CDR3 protein: CASSPHRRGATDTQYF; CDR3 DNA: TGTGCCAGCAGCCCGCATCGGCGGGGGGCAACAGATACGCAGTATTTT